This T cell receptor (beta chain) was sequenced in a study of T-cell reconstitution after alpha-beta-depleted transplantation in children. Study-level points and caveats: The study traced high day-60 TCRbeta diversity in some patients to surviving recipient T cells and thymic progenitors. Several hundred expanded graft clones reportedly were the source of alpha-beta T cells about two months after transplant.

Researchers prepared the TCRbeta library using unique molecular identifiers, the study reports. TCRdb independently ran MiXCR on the PCR reads; one entry per CDR3 protein. Counted here are approximately 490,000 distinct CDR3 sequences, roughly a tenth occurring once; the ten biggest clones make up about 2.1%. The CDR3 is 14 residues long. CDR1 and CDR2 from the germline V gene are MDHEN and SYDVKM. As concerns this clonotype: Antigen: not known. A much larger clone sits a single nucleotide away, making a read error possible.

The material sequenced was PBMCs, taken before TCRalphabeta/CD19-depleted stem cell transplant. The TCR originated in a child aged 2 to 9 with inherited bone marrow failure, due to receive a stem cell transplant. The rearrangement joins TRBV28 to TRBJ2-7; TRBD1 matches 10 bases. The CDR3 sequence: CASTGTGVSYQQYF. The CDR3 DNA reads TGTGCCAGCACCGGGACAGGGGTCTCCTACCAGCAGTACTTC.